What follows describes a single T cell receptor (beta chain). Its specificity is unknown. The sample originates from a study of identifying expanded T cells in peripheral blood. Study results and limitations: Differentially abundant clones: roughly 1.3 between replicates, approximately 15 at two to three weeks, 19 to 20 at four.

V was trimmed by 5 bases and J by 5 bases, leaving 15 bases between them. The CDR3 sequence is 14 residues long. Germline V CDR1 and CDR2: SGHTA, FQGNSA. Clones were read by immunoSEQ multiplex PCR, and TCRdb kept only the in-frame ones, dropping some. The sample shows more than 85,000 clones, about nine tenths of them seen only once. J is TRBJ1-2 and V is TRBV7-2; D not certain. This clonotype was sampled from a person aged 18 to 70 in good health. Sequencing was done on a sample of blood. CDR3 loop: CASSPNMGEYGYTF. Here the CDR3 DNA reads TGTGCCAGCAGCCCGAATATGGGAGAGTATGGCTACACCTTC.